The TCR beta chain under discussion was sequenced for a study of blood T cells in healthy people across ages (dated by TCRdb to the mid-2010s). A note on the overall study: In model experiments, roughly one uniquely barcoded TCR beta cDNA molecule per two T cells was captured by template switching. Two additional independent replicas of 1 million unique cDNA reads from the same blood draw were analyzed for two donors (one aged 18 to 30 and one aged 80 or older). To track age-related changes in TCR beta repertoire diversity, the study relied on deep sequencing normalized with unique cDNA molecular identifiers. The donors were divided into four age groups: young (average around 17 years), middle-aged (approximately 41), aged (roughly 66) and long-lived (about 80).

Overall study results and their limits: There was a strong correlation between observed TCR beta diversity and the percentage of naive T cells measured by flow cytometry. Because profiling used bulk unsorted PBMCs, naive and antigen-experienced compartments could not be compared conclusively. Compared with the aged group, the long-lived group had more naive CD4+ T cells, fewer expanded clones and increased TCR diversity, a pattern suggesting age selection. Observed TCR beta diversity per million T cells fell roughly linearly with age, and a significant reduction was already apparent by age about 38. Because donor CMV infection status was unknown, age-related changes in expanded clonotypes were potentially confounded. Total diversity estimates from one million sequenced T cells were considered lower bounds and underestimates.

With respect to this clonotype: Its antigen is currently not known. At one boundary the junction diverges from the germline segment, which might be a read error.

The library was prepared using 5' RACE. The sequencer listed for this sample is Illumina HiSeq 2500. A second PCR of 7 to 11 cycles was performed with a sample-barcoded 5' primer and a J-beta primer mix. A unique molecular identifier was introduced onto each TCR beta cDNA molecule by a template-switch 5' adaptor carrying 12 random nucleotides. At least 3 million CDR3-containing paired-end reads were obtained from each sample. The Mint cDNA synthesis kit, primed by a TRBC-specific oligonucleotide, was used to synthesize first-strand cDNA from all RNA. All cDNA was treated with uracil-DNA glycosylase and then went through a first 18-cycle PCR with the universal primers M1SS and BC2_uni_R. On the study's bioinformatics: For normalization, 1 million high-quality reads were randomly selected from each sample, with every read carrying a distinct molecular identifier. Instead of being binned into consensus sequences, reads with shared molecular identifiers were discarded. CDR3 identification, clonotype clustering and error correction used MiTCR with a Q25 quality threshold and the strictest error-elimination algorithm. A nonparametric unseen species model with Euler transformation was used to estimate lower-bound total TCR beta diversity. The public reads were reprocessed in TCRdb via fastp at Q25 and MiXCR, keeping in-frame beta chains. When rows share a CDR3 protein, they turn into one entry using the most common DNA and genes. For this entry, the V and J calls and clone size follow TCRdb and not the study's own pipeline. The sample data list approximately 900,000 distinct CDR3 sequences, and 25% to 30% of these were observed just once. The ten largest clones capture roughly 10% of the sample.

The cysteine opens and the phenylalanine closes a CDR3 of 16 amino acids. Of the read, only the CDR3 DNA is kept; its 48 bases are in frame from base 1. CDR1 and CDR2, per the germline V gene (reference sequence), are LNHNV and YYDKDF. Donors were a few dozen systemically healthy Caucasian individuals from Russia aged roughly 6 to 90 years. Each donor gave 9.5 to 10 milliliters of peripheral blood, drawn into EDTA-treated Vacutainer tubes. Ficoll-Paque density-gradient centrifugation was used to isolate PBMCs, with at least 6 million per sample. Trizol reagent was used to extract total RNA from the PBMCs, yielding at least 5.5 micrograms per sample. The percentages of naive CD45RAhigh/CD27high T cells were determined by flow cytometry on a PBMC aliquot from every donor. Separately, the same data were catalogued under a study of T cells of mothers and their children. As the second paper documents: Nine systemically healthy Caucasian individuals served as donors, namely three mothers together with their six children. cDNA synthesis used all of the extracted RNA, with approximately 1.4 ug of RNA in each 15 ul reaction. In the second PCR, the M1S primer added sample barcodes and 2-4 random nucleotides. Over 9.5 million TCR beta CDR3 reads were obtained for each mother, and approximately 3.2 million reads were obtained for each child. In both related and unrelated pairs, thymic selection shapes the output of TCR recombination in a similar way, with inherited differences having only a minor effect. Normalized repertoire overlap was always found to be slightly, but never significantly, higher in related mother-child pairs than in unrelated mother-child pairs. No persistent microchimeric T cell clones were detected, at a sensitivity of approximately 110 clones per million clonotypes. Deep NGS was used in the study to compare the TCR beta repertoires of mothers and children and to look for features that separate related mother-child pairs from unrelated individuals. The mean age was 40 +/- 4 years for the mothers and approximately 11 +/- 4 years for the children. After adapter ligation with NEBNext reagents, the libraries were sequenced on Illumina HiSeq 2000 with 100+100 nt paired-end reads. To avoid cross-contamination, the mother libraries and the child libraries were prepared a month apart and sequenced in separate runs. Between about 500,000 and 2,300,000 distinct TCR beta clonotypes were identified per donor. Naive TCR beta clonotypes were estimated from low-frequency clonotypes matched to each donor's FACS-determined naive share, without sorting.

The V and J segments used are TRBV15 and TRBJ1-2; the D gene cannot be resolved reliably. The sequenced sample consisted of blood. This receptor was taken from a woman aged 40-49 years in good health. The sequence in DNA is TGTGCCGCCAGCAGAGATTCGGAGGGAACAGTCTATGGCTACACCTTC. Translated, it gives CAASRDSEGTVYGYTF.